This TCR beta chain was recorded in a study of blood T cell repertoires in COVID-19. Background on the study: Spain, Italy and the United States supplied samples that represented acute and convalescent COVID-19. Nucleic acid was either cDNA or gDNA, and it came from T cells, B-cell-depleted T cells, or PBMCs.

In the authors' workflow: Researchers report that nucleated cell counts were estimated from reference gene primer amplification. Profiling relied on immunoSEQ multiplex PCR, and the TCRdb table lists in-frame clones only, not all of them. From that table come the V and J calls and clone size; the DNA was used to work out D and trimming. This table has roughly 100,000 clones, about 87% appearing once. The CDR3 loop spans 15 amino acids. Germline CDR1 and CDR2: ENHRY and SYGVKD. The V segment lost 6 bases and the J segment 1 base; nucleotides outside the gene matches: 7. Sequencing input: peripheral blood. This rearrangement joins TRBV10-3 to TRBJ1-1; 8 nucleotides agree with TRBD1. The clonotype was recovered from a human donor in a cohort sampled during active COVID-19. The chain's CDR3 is CAISDGQGPNTEAFF. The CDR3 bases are TGTGCCATCAGCGACGGACAGGGCCCGAACACTGAAGCTTTCTTT.